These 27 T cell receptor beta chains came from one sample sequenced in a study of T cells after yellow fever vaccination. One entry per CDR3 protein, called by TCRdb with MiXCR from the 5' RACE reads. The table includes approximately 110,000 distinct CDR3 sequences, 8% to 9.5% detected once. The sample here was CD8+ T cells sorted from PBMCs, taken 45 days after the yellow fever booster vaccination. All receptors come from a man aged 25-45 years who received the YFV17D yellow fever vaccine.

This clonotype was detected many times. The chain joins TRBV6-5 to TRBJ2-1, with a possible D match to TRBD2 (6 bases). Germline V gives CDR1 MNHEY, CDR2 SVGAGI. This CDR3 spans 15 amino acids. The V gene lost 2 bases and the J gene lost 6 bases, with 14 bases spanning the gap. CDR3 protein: CASSYGGGHGNEQFF. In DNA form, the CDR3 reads TGTGCCAGCAGTTACGGGGGAGGCCACGGCAATGAGCAGTTCTTC.

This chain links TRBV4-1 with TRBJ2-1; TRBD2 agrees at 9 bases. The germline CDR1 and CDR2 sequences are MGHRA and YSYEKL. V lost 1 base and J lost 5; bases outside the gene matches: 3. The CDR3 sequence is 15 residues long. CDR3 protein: CASSQAASGDNEQFF. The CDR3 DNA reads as TGCGCCAGCAGCCAAGCCGCTAGCGGGGACAATGAGCAGTTCTTC.

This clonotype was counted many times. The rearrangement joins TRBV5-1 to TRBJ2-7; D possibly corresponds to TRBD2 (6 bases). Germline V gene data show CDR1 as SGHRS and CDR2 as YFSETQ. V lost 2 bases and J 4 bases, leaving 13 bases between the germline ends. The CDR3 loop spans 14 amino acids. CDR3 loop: CASSLGGARYEQYF. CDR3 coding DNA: TGCGCCAGCAGCTTAGGCGGGGCGAGGTACGAGCAGTACTTC.

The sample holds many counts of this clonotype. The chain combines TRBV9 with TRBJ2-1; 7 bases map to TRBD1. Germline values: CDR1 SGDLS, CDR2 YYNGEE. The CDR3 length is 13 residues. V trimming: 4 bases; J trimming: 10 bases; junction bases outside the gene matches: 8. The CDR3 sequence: CASSRGQVSEQFF. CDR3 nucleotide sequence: TGTGCCAGCAGCCGAGGACAGGTCAGCGAGCAGTTCTTC. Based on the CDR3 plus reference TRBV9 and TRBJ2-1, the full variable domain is DSGVTQTPKHLITATGQRVTLRCSPRSGDLSVYWYQQSLDQGLQFLIQYYNGEERAKGNILERFSAQQFPDLHSELNLSSLELGDSALYFCASSRGQVSEQFFGPGTRLTVL.

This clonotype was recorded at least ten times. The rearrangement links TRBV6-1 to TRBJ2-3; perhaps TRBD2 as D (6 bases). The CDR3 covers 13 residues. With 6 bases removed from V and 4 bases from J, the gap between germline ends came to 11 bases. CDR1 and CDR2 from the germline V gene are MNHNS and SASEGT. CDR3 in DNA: TGTGCCAGCAGCGGCGGGACCCCAGATACGCAGTATTTT. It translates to CASSGGTPDTQYF.

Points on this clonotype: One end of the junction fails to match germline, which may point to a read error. The CDR3 DNA follows: TGCGACAGCAGCCAAGTGGAGAGCGGGATAGCCAATGAGCAGTTCTTC. This gives the protein CDSSQVESGIANEQFF. The rearrangement joins TRBV4-3 to TRBJ2-1, with 7 bases lining up with TRBD2. CDR3 length equals 16 residues. The germline V gene encodes CDR1 LGHNA and CDR2 YSLEER.

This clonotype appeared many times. CDR3 coding DNA: TGTGCCAGCAGCCCGGACCAGGGACAGTCTCTGGAAAACACCATATATTTT. Amino acids: CASSPDQGQSLENTIYF. The chain carries TRBV9 and TRBJ1-3; TRBD1 agrees at 7 bases. The V gene's germline CDR1 is SGDLS and CDR2 YYNGEE. After removal of 4 bases from V and 6 bases from J, the junction contained 16 bases not matched to a gene. The CDR3 has 17 residues.

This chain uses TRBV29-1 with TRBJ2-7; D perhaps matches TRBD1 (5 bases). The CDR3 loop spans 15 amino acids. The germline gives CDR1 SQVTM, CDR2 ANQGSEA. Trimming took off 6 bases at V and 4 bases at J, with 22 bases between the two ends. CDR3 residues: CSVVHGHPAGYEQYF. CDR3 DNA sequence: TGCAGCGTGGTCCACGGACACCCAGCTGGGTACGAGCAGTACTTC.

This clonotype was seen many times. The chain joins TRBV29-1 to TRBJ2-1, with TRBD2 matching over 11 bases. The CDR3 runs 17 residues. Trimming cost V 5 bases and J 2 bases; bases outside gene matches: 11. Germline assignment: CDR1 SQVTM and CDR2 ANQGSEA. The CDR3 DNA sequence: TGCAGCGTTCGTATGATACTAGCGGGAGAAGCCTACAATGAGCAGTTCTTC. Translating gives CSVRMILAGEAYNEQFF.

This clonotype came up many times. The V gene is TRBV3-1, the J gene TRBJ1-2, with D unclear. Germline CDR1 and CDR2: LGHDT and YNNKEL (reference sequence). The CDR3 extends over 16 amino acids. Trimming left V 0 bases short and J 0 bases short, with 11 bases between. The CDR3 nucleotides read TGTGCCAGCAGCCAAGATCCCGGGGAAGCTAACTATGGCTACACCTTC. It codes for CASSQDPGEANYGYTF.

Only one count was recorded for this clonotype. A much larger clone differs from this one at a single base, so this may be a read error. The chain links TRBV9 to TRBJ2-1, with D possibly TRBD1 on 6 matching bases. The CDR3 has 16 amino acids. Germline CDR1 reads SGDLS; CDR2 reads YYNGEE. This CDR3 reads CASARGHTGSYNGQFF. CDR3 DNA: TGTGCCAGTGCCCGGGGACACACGGGCTCCTACAATGGGCAGTTCTTC.

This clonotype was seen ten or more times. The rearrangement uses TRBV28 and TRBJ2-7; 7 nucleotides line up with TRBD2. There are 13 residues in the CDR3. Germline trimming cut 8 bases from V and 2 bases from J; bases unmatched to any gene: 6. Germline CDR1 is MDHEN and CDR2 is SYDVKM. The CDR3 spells CASPLREAYEQYF. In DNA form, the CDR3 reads TGTGCCAGCCCTCTCCGGGAGGCCTACGAGCAGTACTTC. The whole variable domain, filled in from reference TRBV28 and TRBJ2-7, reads DVKVTQSSRYLVKRTGEKVFLECVQDMDHENMFWYRQDPGLGLRLIYFSYDVKMKEKGDIPEGYSVSREKKERFSLILESASTNQTSMYLCASPLREAYEQYFGPGTRLTVT.

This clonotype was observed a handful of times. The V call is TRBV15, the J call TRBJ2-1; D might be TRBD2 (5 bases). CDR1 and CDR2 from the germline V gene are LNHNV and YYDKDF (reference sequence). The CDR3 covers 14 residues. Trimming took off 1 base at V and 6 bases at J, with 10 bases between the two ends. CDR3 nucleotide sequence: TGTGCCACCAGCAGAGGGGCCGGGGTCAATGAGCAGTTCTTC. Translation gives CATSRGAGVNEQFF.

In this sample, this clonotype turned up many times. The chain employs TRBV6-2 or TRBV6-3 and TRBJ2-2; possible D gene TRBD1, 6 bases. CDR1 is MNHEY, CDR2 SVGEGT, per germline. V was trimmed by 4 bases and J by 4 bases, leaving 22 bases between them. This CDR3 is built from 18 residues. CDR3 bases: TGTGCCAGCAGTTCGGACTCATCCGAGACAGGCACCACCGGGGAGCTGTTTTTT. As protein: CASSSDSSETGTTGELFF.

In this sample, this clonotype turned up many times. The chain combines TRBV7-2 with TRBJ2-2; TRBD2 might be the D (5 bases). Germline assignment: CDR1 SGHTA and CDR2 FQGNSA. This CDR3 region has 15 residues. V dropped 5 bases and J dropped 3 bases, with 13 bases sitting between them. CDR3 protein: CASSAPNSDTGELFF. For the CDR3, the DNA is TGTGCCAGCAGCGCCCCCAATAGCGACACCGGGGAGCTGTTTTTT.

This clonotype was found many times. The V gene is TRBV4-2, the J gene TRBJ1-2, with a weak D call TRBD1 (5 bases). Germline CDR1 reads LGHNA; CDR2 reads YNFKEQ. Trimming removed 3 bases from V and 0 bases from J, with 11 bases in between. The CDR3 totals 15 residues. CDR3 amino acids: CASSHRGGTNYGYTF. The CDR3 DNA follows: TGTGCCAGCAGCCACCGGGGGGGGACTAACTATGGCTACACCTTC.

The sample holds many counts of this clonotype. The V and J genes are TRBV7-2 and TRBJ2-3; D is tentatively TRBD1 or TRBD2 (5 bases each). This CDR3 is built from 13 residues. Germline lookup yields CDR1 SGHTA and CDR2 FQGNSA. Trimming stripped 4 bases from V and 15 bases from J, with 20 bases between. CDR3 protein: CASSSPGPNLVYF. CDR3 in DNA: TGTGCCAGCAGCTCGCCGGGACCAAACCTGGTATATTTT.

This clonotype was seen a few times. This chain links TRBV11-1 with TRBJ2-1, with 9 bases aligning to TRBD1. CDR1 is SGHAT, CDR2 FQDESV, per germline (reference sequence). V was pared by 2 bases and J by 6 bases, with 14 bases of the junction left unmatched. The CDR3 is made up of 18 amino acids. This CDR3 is CASSLLFGQGSYGNEQFF. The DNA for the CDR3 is TGTGCCAGCAGCTTATTATTTGGACAGGGGTCCTACGGCAATGAGCAGTTCTTC.

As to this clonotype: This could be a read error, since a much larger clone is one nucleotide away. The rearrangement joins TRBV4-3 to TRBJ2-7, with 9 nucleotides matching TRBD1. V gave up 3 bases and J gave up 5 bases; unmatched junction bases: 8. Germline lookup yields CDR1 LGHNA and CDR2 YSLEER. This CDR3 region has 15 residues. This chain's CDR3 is CASSHEFGTGNEQYF. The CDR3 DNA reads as TGCGCCAGCAGCCACGAGTTTGGGACAGGGAACGAGCAGTACTTC.

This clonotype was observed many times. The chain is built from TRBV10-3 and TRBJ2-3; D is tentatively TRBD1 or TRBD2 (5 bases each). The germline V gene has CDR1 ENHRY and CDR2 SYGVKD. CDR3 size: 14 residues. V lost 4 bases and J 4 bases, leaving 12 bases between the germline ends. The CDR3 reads CAISGGPEADTQYF. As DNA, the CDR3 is TGTGCCATCAGTGGGGGACCGGAGGCAGATACGCAGTATTTT.

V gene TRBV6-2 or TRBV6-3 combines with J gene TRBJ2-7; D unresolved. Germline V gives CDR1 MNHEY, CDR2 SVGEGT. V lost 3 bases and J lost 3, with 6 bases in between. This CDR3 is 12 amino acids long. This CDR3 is CASSYTDYEQYF. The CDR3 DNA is TGTGCCAGCAGTTATACGGACTACGAGCAGTACTTC.

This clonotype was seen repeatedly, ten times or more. CDR3 amino acids: CASSFGSGSNEQFF. The CDR3 nucleotides are TGTGCCAGCAGCTTCGGTAGCGGGAGCAATGAGCAGTTCTTC. The chain uses TRBV5-6 and TRBJ2-1; 9 nucleotides line up with TRBD2. The CDR3 spans 14 residues. Germline values: CDR1 SGHDT, CDR2 YYEEEE. V lost 2 bases and J lost 6; bases outside the gene matches: 3.

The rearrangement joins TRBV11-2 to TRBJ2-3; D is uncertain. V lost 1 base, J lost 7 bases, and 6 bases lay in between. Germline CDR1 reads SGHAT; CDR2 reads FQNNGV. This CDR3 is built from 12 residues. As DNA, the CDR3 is TGTGCCAGCAGCTTAGTATTTCATACGCAGTATTTT. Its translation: CASSLVFHTQYF.

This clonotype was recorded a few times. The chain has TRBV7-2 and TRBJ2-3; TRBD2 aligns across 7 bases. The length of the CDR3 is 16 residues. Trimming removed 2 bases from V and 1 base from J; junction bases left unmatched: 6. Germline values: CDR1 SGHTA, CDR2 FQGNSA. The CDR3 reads CASSLTGGGGTDTQYF. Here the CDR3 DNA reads TGTGCCAGCAGCTTAACGGGGGGAGGCGGCACAGATACGCAGTATTTT.

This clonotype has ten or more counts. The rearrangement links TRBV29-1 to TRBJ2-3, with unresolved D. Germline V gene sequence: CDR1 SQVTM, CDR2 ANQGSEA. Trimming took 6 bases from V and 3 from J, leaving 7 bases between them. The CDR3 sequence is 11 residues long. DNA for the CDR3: TGCAGCGTGCCGAGGACAGATACGCAGTATTTT. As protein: CSVPRTDTQYF.

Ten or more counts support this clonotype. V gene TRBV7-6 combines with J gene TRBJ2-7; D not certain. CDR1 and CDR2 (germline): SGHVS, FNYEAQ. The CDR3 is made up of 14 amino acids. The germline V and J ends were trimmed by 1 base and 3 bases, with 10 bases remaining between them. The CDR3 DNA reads TGTGCCAGCAGCTTAGATACCCATGGCTACGAGCAGTACTTC. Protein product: CASSLDTHGYEQYF.

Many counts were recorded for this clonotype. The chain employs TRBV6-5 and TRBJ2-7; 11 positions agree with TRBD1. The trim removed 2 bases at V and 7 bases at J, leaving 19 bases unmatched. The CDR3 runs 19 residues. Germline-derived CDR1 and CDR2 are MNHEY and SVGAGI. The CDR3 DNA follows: TGTGCCAGCAGTTACGAGCCGGGACAGGGGGTGTCTAGCTCCTGGGAGCAGTACTTC. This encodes CASSYEPGQGVSSSWEQYF.